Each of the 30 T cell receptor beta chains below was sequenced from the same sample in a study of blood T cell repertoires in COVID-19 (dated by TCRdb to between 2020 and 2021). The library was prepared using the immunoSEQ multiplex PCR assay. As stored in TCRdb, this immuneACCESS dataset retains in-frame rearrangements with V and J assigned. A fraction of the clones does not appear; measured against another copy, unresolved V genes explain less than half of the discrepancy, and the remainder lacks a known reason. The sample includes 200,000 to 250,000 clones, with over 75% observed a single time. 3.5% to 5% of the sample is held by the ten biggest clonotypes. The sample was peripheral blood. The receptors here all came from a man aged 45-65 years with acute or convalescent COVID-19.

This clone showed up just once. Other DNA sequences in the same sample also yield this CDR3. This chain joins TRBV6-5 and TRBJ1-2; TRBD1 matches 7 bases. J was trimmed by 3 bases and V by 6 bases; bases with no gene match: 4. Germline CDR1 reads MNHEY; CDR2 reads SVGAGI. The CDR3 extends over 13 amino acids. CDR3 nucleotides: TGTGCCAGCAGCGAGACAGGGTACTATGGCTACACCTTC. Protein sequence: CASSETGYYGYTF.

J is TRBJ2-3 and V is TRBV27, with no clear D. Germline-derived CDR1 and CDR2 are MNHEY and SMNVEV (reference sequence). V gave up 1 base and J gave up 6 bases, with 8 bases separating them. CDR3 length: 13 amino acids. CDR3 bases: TGTGCCAGCAGTTTATTAGTTCGGGATACGCAGTATTTT. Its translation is CASSLLVRDTQYF.

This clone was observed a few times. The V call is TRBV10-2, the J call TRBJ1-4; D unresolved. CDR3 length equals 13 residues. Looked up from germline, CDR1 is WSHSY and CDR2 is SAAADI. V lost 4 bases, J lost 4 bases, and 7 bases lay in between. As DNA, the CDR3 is TGCGCCAGCAGTGCGGGGTTTAATGAAAAACTGTTTTTT. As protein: CASSAGFNEKLFF.

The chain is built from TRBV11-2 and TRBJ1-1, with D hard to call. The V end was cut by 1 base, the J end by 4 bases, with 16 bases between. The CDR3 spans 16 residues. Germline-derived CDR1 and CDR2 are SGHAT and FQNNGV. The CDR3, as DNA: TGTGCCAGCAGCTTAGGTCCAGTTTATCGGGGCACTGAAGCTTTCTTT. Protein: CASSLGPVYRGTEAFF.

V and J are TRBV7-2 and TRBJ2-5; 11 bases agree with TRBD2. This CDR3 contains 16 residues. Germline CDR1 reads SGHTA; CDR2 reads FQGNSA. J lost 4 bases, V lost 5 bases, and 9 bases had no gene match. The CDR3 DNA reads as TGTGCCAGCAGCACTCGGCCTAGCGGGGGGTTAGAGACCCAGTACTTC. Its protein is CASSTRPSGGLETQYF.

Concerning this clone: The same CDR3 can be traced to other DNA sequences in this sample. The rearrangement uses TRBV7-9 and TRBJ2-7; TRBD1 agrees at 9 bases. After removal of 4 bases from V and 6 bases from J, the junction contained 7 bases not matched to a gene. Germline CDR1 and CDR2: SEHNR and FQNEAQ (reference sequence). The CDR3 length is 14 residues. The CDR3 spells CASSSPGQGGEQYF. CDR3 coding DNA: TGTGCCAGCAGCTCCCCGGGACAGGGCGGCGAGCAGTACTTC.

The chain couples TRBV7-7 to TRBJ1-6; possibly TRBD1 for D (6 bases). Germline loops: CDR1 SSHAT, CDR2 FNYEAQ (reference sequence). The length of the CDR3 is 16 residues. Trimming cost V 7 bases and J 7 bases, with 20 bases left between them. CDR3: CASTKRRGARNSPLHF. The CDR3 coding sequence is TGTGCCAGCACCAAACGGCGGGGGGCGAGAAATTCACCCCTCCACTTT.

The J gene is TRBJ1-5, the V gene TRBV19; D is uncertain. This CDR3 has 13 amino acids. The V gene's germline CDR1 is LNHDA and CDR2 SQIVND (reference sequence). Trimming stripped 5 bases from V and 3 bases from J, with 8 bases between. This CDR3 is CASSYGNNQPQHF. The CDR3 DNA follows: TGTGCCAGTAGTTACGGGAACAATCAGCCCCAGCATTTT.

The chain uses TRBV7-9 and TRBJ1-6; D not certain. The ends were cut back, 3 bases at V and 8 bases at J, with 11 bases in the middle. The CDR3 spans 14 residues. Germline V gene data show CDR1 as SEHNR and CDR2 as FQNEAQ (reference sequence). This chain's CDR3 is CASSLESRDSPLHF. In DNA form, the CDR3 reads TGTGCCAGCAGCTTGGAATCACGGGATTCACCCCTCCACTTT.

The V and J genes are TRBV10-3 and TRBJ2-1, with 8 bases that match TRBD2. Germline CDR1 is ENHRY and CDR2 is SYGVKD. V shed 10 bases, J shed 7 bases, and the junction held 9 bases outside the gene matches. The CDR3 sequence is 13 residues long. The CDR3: CATSGGGRNEQFF. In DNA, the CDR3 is TGTGCCACCTCTGGCGGGGGGAGAAATGAGCAGTTCTTC.

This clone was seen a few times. As DNA, the CDR3 is TGTGCCAGCTCCCAACCTCTAGCGGGGCCCTACGAGCAGTACTTC. Its translation is CASSQPLAGPYEQYF. The rearrangement links TRBV6-5 to TRBJ2-7; 9 positions match TRBD2. CDR3 length: 15 amino acids. Germline V gene sequence: CDR1 MNHEY, CDR2 SVGAGI. The junction had 10 bases not matched to a gene; V was cut back by 8 bases and J by 2 bases.

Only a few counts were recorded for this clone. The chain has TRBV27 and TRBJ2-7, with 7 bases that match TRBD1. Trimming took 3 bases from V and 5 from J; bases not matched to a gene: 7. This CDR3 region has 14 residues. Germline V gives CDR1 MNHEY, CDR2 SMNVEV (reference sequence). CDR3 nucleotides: TGTGCCAGCAGTTTCACCCTACAGGGGAACGAGCAGTACTTC. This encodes CASSFTLQGNEQYF.

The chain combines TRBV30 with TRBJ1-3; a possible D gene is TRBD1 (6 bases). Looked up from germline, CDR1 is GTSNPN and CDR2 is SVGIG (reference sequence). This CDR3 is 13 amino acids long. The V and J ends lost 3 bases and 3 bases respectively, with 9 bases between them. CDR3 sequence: CAWRSRGGNTIYF. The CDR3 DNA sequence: TGTGCCTGGAGGTCCAGGGGTGGAAACACCATATATTTT.

The CDR3 DNA sequence: TGTGCCAGCAGCCAATACTTGAACACTGAAGCTTTCTTT. This gives the protein CASSQYLNTEAFF. V is TRBV14 and J is TRBJ1-1, with D uncertain. The CDR3 consists of 13 residues. Germline assignment: CDR1 SGHDN and CDR2 FVKESK. Trimming stripped 2 bases from V and 0 bases from J, with 4 bases between.

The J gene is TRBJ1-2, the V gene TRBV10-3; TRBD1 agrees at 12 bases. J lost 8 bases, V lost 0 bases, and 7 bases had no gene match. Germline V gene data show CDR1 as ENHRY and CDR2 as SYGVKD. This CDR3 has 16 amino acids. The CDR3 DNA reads TGTGCCATCAGTGAGTCAGGGGGACAGGGGGCGACAGGCTACACCTTC. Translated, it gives CAISESGGQGATGYTF.

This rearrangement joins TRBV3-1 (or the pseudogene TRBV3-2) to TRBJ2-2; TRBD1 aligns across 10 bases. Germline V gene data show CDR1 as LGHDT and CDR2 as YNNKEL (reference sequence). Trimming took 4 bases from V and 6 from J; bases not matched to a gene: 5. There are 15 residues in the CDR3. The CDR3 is CASSPSGTGAGELFF. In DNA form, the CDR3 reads TGTGCCAGCAGCCCTTCCGGGACAGGGGCCGGGGAGCTGTTTTTT.

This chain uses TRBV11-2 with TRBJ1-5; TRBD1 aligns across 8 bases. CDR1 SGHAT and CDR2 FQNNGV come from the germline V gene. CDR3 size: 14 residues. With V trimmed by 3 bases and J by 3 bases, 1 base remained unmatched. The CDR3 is CASSLTGVNQPQHF. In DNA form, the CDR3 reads TGTGCCAGCAGCTTGACAGGGGTCAATCAGCCCCAGCATTTT.

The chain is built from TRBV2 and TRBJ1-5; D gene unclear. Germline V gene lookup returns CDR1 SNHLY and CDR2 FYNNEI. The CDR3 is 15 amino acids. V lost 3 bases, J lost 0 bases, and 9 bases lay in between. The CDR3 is CASSDYSNSNQPQHF. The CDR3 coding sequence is TGTGCCAGCAGTGACTACAGTAATAGCAATCAGCCCCAGCATTTT. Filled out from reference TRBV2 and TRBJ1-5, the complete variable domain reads EPEVTQTPSHQVTQMGQEVILRCVPISNHLYFYWYRQILGQKVEFLVSFYNNEISEKSEIFDDQFSVERPDGSNFTLKIRSTKLEDSAMYFCASSDYSNSNQPQHFGDGTRLSIL.

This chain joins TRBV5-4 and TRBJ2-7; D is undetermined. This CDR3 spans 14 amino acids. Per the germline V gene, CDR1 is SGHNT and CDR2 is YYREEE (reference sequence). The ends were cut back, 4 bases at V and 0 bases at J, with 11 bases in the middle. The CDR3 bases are TGTGCCAGCAGCCCCTCGGCAGGCTCCTACGAGCAGTACTTC. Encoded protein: CASSPSAGSYEQYF.

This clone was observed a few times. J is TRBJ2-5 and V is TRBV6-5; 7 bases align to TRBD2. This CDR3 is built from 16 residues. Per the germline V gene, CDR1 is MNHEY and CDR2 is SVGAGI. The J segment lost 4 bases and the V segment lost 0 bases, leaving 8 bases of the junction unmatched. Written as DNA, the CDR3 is TGTGCCAGCAGTTACTCGTACGGGGGGTCGGCAGAGACCCAGTACTTC. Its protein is CASSYSYGGSAETQYF.

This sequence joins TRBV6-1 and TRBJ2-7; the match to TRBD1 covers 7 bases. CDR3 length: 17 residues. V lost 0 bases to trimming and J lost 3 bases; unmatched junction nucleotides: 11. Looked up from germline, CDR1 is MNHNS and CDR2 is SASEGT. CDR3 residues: CASSEAKRDRAYYEQYF. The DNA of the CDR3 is TGTGCCAGCAGTGAAGCAAAACGGGACAGAGCATACTACGAGCAGTACTTC.

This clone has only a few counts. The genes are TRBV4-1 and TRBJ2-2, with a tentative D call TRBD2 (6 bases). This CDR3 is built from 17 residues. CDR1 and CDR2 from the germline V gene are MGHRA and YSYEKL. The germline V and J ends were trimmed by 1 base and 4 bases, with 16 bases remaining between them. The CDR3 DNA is TGCGCCAGCAGCCAAGCTGGGGCGGGGTCGGGCACCGGGGAGCTGTTTTTT. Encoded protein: CASSQAGAGSGTGELFF.

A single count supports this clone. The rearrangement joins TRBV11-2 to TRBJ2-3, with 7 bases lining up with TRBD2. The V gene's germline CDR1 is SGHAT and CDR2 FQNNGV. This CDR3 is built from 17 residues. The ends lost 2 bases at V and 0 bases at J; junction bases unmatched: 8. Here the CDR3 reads CASSLRDYVISTDTQYF. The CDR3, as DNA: TGTGCCAGCAGCTTACGGGACTACGTGATTAGCACAGATACGCAGTATTTT. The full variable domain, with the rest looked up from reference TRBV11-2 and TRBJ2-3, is EAGVAQSPRYKIIEKRQSVAFWCNPISGHATLYWYQQILGQGPKLLIQFQNNGVVDDSQLPKDRFSAERLKGVDSTLKIQPAKLEDSAVYLCASSLRDYVISTDTQYFGPGTRLTVL.

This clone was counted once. DNA of the CDR3: TGTGCCAGCAGCTTAGTATGGGGGGGGAGAAACAATGAGCAGTTCTTC. Protein: CASSLVWGGRNNEQFF. The rearrangement links TRBV7-2 to TRBJ2-1, with 7 bases that match TRBD2. Germline V gene data show CDR1 as SGHTA and CDR2 as FQGNSA. The CDR3 has 16 amino acids. Trimming took 1 base from V and 5 from J; bases not matched to a gene: 8.

CDR3 loop: CSVDRANTEAFF. The DNA of the CDR3 is TGCAGCGTTGACAGGGCGAATACTGAAGCTTTCTTT. This chain uses TRBV29-1 with TRBJ1-1, with D maybe TRBD1 (5 bases). CDR3 length: 12 residues. CDR1 SQVTM and CDR2 ANQGSEA come from the germline V gene. Trimming took off 3 bases at V and 5 bases at J, with 10 bases between the two ends.

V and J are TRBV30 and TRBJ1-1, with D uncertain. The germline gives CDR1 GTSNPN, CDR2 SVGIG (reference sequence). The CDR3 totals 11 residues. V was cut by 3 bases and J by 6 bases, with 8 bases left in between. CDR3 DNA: TGTGCCTGGAGCCCAGACTCTGAAGCTTTCTTT. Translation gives CAWSPDSEAFF.

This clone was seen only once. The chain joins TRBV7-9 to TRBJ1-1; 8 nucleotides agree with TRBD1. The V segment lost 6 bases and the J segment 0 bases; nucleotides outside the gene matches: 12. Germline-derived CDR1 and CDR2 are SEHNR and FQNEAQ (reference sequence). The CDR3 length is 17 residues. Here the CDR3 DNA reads TGTGCCAGCAGACCCTGGACAGGGAAAACTTTGAACACTGAAGCTTTCTTT. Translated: CASRPWTGKTLNTEAFF.

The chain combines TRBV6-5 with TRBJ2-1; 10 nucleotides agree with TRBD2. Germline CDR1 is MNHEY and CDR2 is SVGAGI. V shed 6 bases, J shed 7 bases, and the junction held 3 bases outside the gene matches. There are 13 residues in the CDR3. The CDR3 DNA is TGTGCCAGCAGGGCTAGCGGGGGAAATGAGCAGTTCTTC. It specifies CASRASGGNEQFF.

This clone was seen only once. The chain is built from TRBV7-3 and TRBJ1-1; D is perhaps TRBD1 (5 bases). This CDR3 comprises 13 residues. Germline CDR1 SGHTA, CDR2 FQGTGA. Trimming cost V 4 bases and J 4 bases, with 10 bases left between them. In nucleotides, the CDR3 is TGTGCCAGCAGCTCCGGGCAGGGCACTGAAGCTTTCTTT. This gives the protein CASSSGQGTEAFF.

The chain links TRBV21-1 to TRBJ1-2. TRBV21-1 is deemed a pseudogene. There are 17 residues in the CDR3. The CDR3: CASSMGVSREKNYGYTF. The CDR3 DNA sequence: TGTGCCAGCAGCATGGGCGTCTCGAGGGAGAAGAACTATGGCTACACCTTC.